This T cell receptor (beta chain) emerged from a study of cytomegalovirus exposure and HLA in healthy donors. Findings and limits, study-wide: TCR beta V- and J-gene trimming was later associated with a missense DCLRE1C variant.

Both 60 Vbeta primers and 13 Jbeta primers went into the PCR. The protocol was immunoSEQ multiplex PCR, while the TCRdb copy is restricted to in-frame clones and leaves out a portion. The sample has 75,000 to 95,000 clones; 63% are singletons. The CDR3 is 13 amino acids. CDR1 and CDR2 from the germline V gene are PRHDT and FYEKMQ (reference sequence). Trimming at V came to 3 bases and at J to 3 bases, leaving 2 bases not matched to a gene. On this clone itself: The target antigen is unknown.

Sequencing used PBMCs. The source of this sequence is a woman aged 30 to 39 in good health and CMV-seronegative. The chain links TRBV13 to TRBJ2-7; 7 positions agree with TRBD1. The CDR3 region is CASSLNRGYEQYF. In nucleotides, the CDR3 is TGTGCCAGCAGCTTGAACAGGGGCTACGAGCAGTACTTC.